These 31 T cell receptor beta chains share one sample of origin, sequenced in a study of shared clonotypes between healthy human individuals. Generated by immunoSEQ multiplex PCR, the TCRdb table keeps only in-frame clones and is missing some. The sample includes some 1.1 million clones, about 72% of them seen just once. The sequenced sample consisted of memory CD4+ T cells from PBMCs. Subset given: CD45RA-negative fraction. The receptor source for this set is a man aged 18 to 29 in good health. Some clones in this sample may be carry-over from other donors' samples.

V gene TRBV9 combines with J gene TRBJ1-1; the D is unclear. CDR1 SGDLS and CDR2 YYNGEE come from the germline V gene. Trimming removed 4 bases from V and 1 base from J, with 8 bases in between. The CDR3 is made up of 13 amino acids. This CDR3 reads CASSPHQNTEAFF. The CDR3 region has the DNA TGTGCCAGCAGCCCCCATCAGAACACTGAAGCTTTCTTT. Drawing the rest from reference TRBV9 and TRBJ1-1, the complete variable domain is DSGVTQTPKHLITATGQRVTLRCSPRSGDLSVYWYQQSLDQGLQFLIQYYNGEERAKGNILERFSAQQFPDLHSELNLSSLELGDSALYFCASSPHQNTEAFFGQGTRLTVV.

This clone has only a few counts. The same CDR3 also results from other DNA sequences found in this sample. The CDR3 spells CSVVLPNEKLFF. Here the CDR3 DNA reads TGCAGCGTTGTCTTACCGAATGAAAAACTGTTTTTT. This chain joins TRBV29-1 and TRBJ1-4; D is undetermined. The germline V and J ends were trimmed by 4 bases and 5 bases, with 8 bases remaining between them. Germline V gene data show CDR1 as SQVTM and CDR2 as ANQGSEA. The CDR3 spans 12 residues.

Notes on this clone: This same CDR3 is encoded by further DNA sequences in the sample. J is TRBJ2-3 and V is TRBV10-3, with D uncertain. Trimming stripped 7 bases from V and 0 bases from J, with 5 bases between. Germline V CDR1 and CDR2: ENHRY, SYGVKD. CDR3 size: 12 residues. The DNA of the CDR3 is TGTGCCATCAAAGGAAGCACAGATACGCAGTATTTT. Amino acid sequence: CAIKGSTDTQYF.

This rearrangement joins TRBV19 to TRBJ1-2, with 10 bases fitting TRBD1. The germline CDR1 and CDR2 sequences are LNHDA and SQIVND (reference sequence). The trim removed 4 bases at V and 8 bases at J, leaving 7 bases unmatched. This CDR3 is built from 14 residues. The CDR3 loop is CASSSRDRGGGYTF. CDR3 coding DNA: TGTGCCAGTAGTAGCCGGGACAGGGGAGGAGGCTACACCTTC.

V usage is TRBV29-1 and J usage is TRBJ1-2, with a possible D match to TRBD1 (6 bases). CDR1 is SQVTM, CDR2 ANQGSEA, per germline. V lost 4 bases, J lost 8 bases, and 11 bases lay in between. The CDR3 runs 11 residues. For the CDR3, the DNA is TGCAGCGTTGCAGGGGCAGAGGGCTACACCTTC. This translates into CSVAGAEGYTF.

The chain joins TRBV7-9 to TRBJ2-3; 8 nucleotides align to TRBD2. V shed 2 bases and J 5 bases; nucleotides not matched to a gene: 6. Germline assignment: CDR1 SEHNR and CDR2 FQNEAQ (reference sequence). This CDR3 has 15 amino acids. The CDR3, as DNA: TGTGCCAGCAGCTTATATGGAGCGGGAGAAGATACGCAGTATTTT. It is translated as CASSLYGAGEDTQYF.

The V and J genes are TRBV28 and TRBJ1-4; D remains ambiguous. This CDR3 region has 14 residues. Trimming left V 6 bases short and J 0 bases short, with 8 bases between. Germline loops: CDR1 MDHEN, CDR2 SYDVKM. Here the CDR3 DNA reads TGTGCCAGCAGCCCAGGAGCAACTAATGAAAAACTGTTTTTT. It translates to CASSPGATNEKLFF. Complete variable domain (other parts from reference TRBV28 and TRBJ1-4): DVKVTQSSRYLVKRTGEKVFLECVQDMDHENMFWYRQDPGLGLRLIYFSYDVKMKEKGDIPEGYSVSREKKERFSLILESASTNQTSMYLCASSPGATNEKLFFGSGTQLSVL.

Points on this clone: This may arise from a read error, as a much more abundant clone is one base away. The rearrangement uses TRBV4-2 and TRBJ2-7, with 8 bases identical to TRBD2. The V segment lost 3 bases and the J segment 3 bases; nucleotides outside the gene matches: 10. This CDR3 is built from 16 residues. Germline-derived CDR1 and CDR2 are LGHNA and YNFKEQ. In DNA, the CDR3 is TGTGCCAGCAGCCAGAACCAAGCGGGAGAATACTACGAGCAGTACTTC. Translated, it gives CASSQNQAGEYYEQYF.

The rearrangement links TRBV28 to TRBJ2-7, with TRBD2 matching 7 bases. The ends lost 8 bases at V and 1 base at J; junction bases unmatched: 14. The CDR3 is 16 residues long. Germline V gene lookup returns CDR1 MDHEN and CDR2 SYDVKM. The CDR3 is CASAVGGGGSSYEQYF. CDR3 sequence (DNA): TGTGCCAGCGCCGTCGGTGGTGGCGGGAGTTCCTACGAGCAGTACTTC.

This sequence joins TRBV29-1 and TRBJ2-5; D is unclear. Trimming left V 5 bases short and J 0 bases short, with 10 bases between. Germline V gene sequence: CDR1 SQVTM, CDR2 ANQGSEA. This CDR3 has 13 residues. Here the CDR3 reads CSVLYENQETQYF. CDR3 nucleotide sequence: TGCAGCGTTCTATACGAGAACCAAGAGACCCAGTACTTC.

This clone was seen ten or more times. The rearrangement links TRBV4-1 to TRBJ2-5; D uncertain. Germline lookup yields CDR1 MGHRA and CDR2 YSYEKL. The CDR3 extends over 14 amino acids. Deletions cut 4 bases from V and 5 bases from J, with 14 bases between. CDR3 sequence (DNA): TGCGCCAGCAGCCCCCTCACGGGTTCGGAGACCCAGTACTTC. Its translation: CASSPLTGSETQYF.

The chain joins TRBV4-2 to TRBJ1-2; 8 bases agree with TRBD1. The V and J ends lost 0 bases and 4 bases, in that order; junction bases with no gene match: 16. The CDR3 is 19 amino acids. CDR1 LGHNA and CDR2 YNFKEQ come from the germline V gene. The CDR3 sequence: CASSQDLRTGTLPPYGYTF. The CDR3 bases are TGTGCCAGCAGCCAAGATCTGAGGACAGGGACCCTACCACCCTATGGCTACACCTTC.

As concerns this clone: Within the sample, other DNA sequences also encode this same CDR3. The V and J genes are TRBV5-1 and TRBJ2-1; TRBD1 aligns across 8 bases. Per the germline V gene, CDR1 is SGHRS and CDR2 is YFSETQ. The J segment lost 1 base and the V segment lost 3 bases, leaving 3 bases of the junction unmatched. This CDR3 region has 15 residues. CDR3 region: CASSSTGGSYNEQFF. The CDR3 coding sequence is TGCGCCAGCAGCTCTACAGGGGGGTCCTACAATGAGCAGTTCTTC.

As for this clone: With a far larger clone one base away, a read error is the likely cause. The chain employs TRBV7-6 and TRBJ1-1; 11 nucleotides agree with TRBD1. The CDR3 sequence is 16 residues long. Germline CDR1 SGHVS, CDR2 FNYEAQ. CDR3 sequence reads: CAGSLMWTGGNAEAFF. The CDR3 nucleotides read TGTGCCGGCAGCTTAATGTGGACAGGGGGCAATGCTGAAGCTTTCTTT.

The V and J genes are TRBV11-3 and TRBJ2-7; possibly TRBD2 for D (5 bases). This CDR3 has 13 residues. The V gene's germline CDR1 is SGHNT and CDR2 YENEEA. Between the trimmed V and J ends, which lost 5 bases and 5 bases, there was a span of 13 bases. CDR3 sequence (DNA): TGTGCCAGCAGCCTAATACTAGGGCACGAGCAGTACTTC. Protein: CASSLILGHEQYF.

In DNA form, the CDR3 reads TGTGCCAGCAGTCAACTTAGGACAGGCTTCCCAGGGCAGTACTTC. Protein: CASSQLRTGFPGQYF. The gene calls are TRBV11-2 and TRBJ2-5, with 7 positions matching TRBD1. The CDR3 has 15 amino acids. Looked up from germline, CDR1 is SGHAT and CDR2 is FQNNGV. Germline trimming cut 6 bases from V and 11 bases from J; bases unmatched to any gene: 18.

The chain joins TRBV27 to TRBJ1-3; weak D call: TRBD1 (6 bases). The CDR3 is 16 amino acids. Germline V gives CDR1 MNHEY, CDR2 SMNVEV (reference sequence). V dropped 2 bases and J dropped 2 bases, with 13 bases sitting between them. The CDR3 nucleotides are TGTGCCAGCAGTTTAATTCGGGGGCGCCCTGGAAACACCATATATTTT. Encoded protein: CASSLIRGRPGNTIYF.

The chain combines TRBV19 with TRBJ1-1; 7 bases map to TRBD1. This CDR3 has 13 residues. Germline CDR1 reads LNHDA; CDR2 reads SQIVND (reference sequence). The junction had 7 bases not matched to a gene; V was cut back by 5 bases and J by 7 bases. The CDR3: CASSVRGASEAFF. The CDR3, as DNA: TGTGCCAGTAGTGTCAGGGGGGCTAGTGAAGCTTTCTTT.

In the case of this clone: This specimen includes other DNA sequences encoding the same CDR3. This chain joins TRBV5-1 and TRBJ1-2; 7 nucleotides agree with TRBD1. After removal of 4 bases from V and 1 base from J, the junction contained 4 bases not matched to a gene. Germline CDR1 is SGHRS and CDR2 is YFSETQ. The CDR3 consists of 14 residues. The CDR3 coding sequence is TGCGCCAGCAGCCCAGGGGGGAGTAACTATGGCTACACCTTC. Its protein is CASSPGGSNYGYTF.

The rearrangement links TRBV20-1 to TRBJ2-3; D gene uncertain. CDR1 is DFQATT and CDR2 is SNEGSKA in the germline V gene (reference sequence). The CDR3 totals 11 residues. Trimming removed 5 bases at V and 2 bases at J, with 5 bases between. The chain's CDR3 is CSAEITDTQYF. The CDR3 region has the DNA TGCAGTGCTGAGATCACAGATACGCAGTATTTT.

V gene TRBV6-4 combines with J gene TRBJ1-1; D is perhaps TRBD1 (6 bases). V dropped 6 bases and J dropped 0 bases, with 14 bases sitting between them. The CDR3 runs 15 residues. CDR1 and CDR2 from the germline V gene are MRHNA and SNTAGT. The CDR3 region has the DNA TGTGCCAGCAGATGGCAGGACAGTCTGAACACTGAAGCTTTCTTT. The encoded protein is CASRWQDSLNTEAFF.

The V and J genes are TRBV30 and TRBJ1-3; no clear D gene. This CDR3 region has 14 residues. Germline CDR1 reads GTSNPN; CDR2 reads SVGIG (reference sequence). V was clipped by 0 bases and J by 4 bases, with 10 bases between them. The CDR3 reads CAWSVGYTGNTIYF. Here the CDR3 DNA reads TGTGCCTGGAGTGTAGGGTATACGGGAAACACCATATATTTT.

The rearrangement links TRBV11-2 to TRBJ2-2; D unresolved. Trimming cost V 5 bases and J 3 bases, with 16 bases left between them. The CDR3 is made up of 16 amino acids. CDR1 is SGHAT and CDR2 is FQNNGV in the germline V gene. This CDR3 reads CASSPESVSDTGELFF. In DNA, the CDR3 is TGTGCCAGCAGCCCCGAGAGTGTATCAGACACCGGGGAGCTGTTTTTT.

The chain employs TRBV2 and TRBJ2-7; tentatively, D is TRBD1 (6 bases). Germline CDR1 and CDR2: SNHLY and FYNNEI. Trimming shortened V by 4 bases and J by 1 base, and 14 bases separated the two germline ends. This CDR3 is 15 amino acids long. CDR3 sequence (DNA): TGTGCCAGCAGTGCCCGGACAGAGCTATCCTACGAGCAGTACTTC. Protein: CASSARTELSYEQYF.

This rearrangement joins TRBV4-2 to TRBJ2-1; TRBD2 aligns across 10 bases. The junction had 9 bases not matched to a gene; V was cut back by 3 bases and J by 7 bases. Germline V gene sequence: CDR1 LGHNA, CDR2 YNFKEQ. The CDR3 extends over 16 amino acids. Here the CDR3 reads CASSQKGAGGPNEQFF. The CDR3 bases are TGTGCCAGCAGCCAGAAGGGAGCGGGAGGGCCTAATGAGCAGTTCTTC.

The chain is built from TRBV9 and TRBJ1-1; 8 bases line up with TRBD1. Germline V lookup: CDR1 SGDLS, CDR2 YYNGEE. V lost 0 bases and J lost 3; bases outside the gene matches: 7. CDR3 length: 16 amino acids. This CDR3 reads CASSVDARGLDTEAFF. Written as DNA, the CDR3 is TGTGCCAGCAGCGTAGACGCCAGGGGGCTTGACACTGAAGCTTTCTTT.

This clone showed up just a few times. The gene calls are TRBV30 and TRBJ2-5; D gene ambiguous. The CDR3 contains 8 residues. V was shortened by 2 bases and J by 14 bases, with 6 bases between the two germline ends. Germline lookup yields CDR1 GTSNPN and CDR2 SVGIG (reference sequence). DNA for the CDR3: TGTGCCTGGAGTCTCGCCTACTTC. As protein: CAWSLAYF. Looking up the rest from reference TRBV30 and TRBJ2-5 gives the full variable domain: SQTIHQWPATLVQPVGSPLSLECTVEGTSNPNLYWYRQAAGRGLQLLFYSVGIGQISSEVPQNLSASRPQDRQFILSSKKLLLSDSGFYLCAWSLAYFGPGTRLLVL.

The V and J genes are TRBV7-9 and TRBJ2-7; weak D call: TRBD2 (6 bases). Trimming stripped 6 bases from V and 1 base from J, with 13 bases between. Per germline, CDR1 SEHNR and CDR2 FQNEAQ (reference sequence). The CDR3 totals 14 residues. The CDR3 DNA follows: TGTGCCAGCAGTTTTGACCGGGGGTCCTACGAGCAGTACTTC. Its translation: CASSFDRGSYEQYF.

In this sample, this clone turned up many times. The sample contains more than one DNA sequence encoding this CDR3. The gene calls are TRBV7-9 and TRBJ2-7; possible D gene TRBD1, 6 bases. CDR3 length equals 12 residues. CDR1 and CDR2 from the germline V gene are SEHNR and FQNEAQ (reference sequence). Trimming shortened V by 4 bases and J by 4 bases, and 8 bases separated the two germline ends. The CDR3 sequence is CASSSQGYEQYF. The CDR3 nucleotides are TGTGCCAGCAGCTCACAGGGTTACGAGCAGTACTTC.

The gene calls are TRBV28 and TRBJ2-1; D perhaps matches TRBD2 (5 bases). V was cut by 5 bases and J by 5 bases, with 19 bases left in between. The CDR3 consists of 16 residues. Germline CDR1 is MDHEN and CDR2 is SYDVKM. CDR3 nucleotides: TGTGCCAGCAGTGCCCCGGGGAGCGCGAGGGACAATGAGCAGTTCTTC. This sequence encodes CASSAPGSARDNEQFF.

Regarding this clone: Different DNA sequences within this sample yield the same CDR3. The chain links TRBV6-6 to TRBJ2-5, with TRBD2 matching over 10 bases. The CDR3 has 14 residues. Per the germline V gene, CDR1 is MNHNY and CDR2 is SVGAGI (reference sequence). The junction had 1 base not matched to a gene; V was cut back by 5 bases and J by 1 base. In DNA form, the CDR3 reads TGTGCCAGCAGTCGGACTAGCGGCCAAGAGACCCAGTACTTC. Translation: CASSRTSGQETQYF.